This TCR beta chain was captured in a study of cytomegalovirus exposure and HLA in healthy donors. Whole-study findings and limits: As a later analysis showed, a missense DCLRE1C variant was linked to trimming of TCR beta V- and J-genes. Of the V segments, some could not be distinguished, including TRBV6-2 and TRBV6-3, and were excluded. Across donors, sequencing depth was assumed by presence/absence analyses to be roughly uniform.

V was clipped by 9 bases and J by 0 bases, with 19 bases between them. Germline assignment: CDR1 SGDLS and CDR2 YYNGEE. The CDR3 totals 17 residues. In this sample, this clone turned up once. Its cognate antigen is unknown. Researchers ran the PCR with 60 Vbeta and 13 Jbeta primers. The table came from immunoSEQ multiplex PCR; TCRdb's copy has only in-frame clones and leaves some out. The sample has approximately 150,000 clones, over 80% seen once; the top ten hold roughly 2.9%. The chain employs TRBV9 and TRBJ2-6, with a tentative D call TRBD2 (5 bases). The clonotype was recovered from a woman aged 25-40 years in good health and CMV-seronegative. The source material was PBMCs. The CDR3, as DNA: TGTGCCATTCCACTAATGGTGGGGAGCTCTGGGGCCAACGTCCTGACTTTC. Translating gives CAIPLMVGSSGANVLTF.